The 9 T cell receptor beta chains below all came from one sample that was sequenced in a study of post-analysis software for immune sequencing data. Findings and limits, study-wide: In patients, TRBV5-6, TRBV5-1 and TRBV20-1 belonged to five or six TRBV segments found more frequently than in controls.

Sequencing libraries made from TCR beta cDNA carried unique molecular identifiers. One entry per CDR3 protein results from TCRdb running MiXCR on the PCR reads. Here the sample spans over 700,000 distinct CDR3 sequences, roughly 30% being singletons. Their recognized antigens are unknown. Sequencing was carried out using blood. Receptors originate from a girl under 18 with multiple sclerosis.

The V call is TRBV11-3, the J call TRBJ2-7, with D tentatively TRBD1 (6 bases). V was cut by 5 bases and J by 4 bases, with 12 bases left in between. The V gene's germline CDR1 is SGHNT and CDR2 YENEEA. The CDR3 spans 13 residues. The CDR3 region has the DNA TGTGCCAGCAGCCCAGGGGTCACTTACGAGCAGTACTTC. Its translation is CASSPGVTYEQYF.

In this sample, this clonotype turned up a few times. The V gene is TRBV24-1, the J gene TRBJ2-2, with D tentatively TRBD1 (6 bases). From germline, CDR1 is KGHDR and CDR2 SFDVKD. This CDR3 is 16 amino acids long. V lost 6 bases, J lost 3 bases, and 16 bases lay in between. DNA of the CDR3: TGTGCCACCAGTCCTGGGGGCCTTCAGGACACCGGGGAGCTGTTTTTT. The encoded protein is CATSPGGLQDTGELFF.

The chain combines TRBV20-1 with TRBJ1-2; 8 bases line up with TRBD1. CDR1 and CDR2 from the germline V gene are DFQATT and SNEGSKA (reference sequence). Trimming at V came to 5 bases and at J to 8 bases, leaving 19 bases not matched to a gene. There are 16 residues in the CDR3. CDR3: CSAPRTGPQDGVGYTF. As DNA, the CDR3 is TGCAGTGCTCCCCGGACAGGGCCCCAGGATGGAGTAGGCTACACCTTC.

The chain employs TRBV5-5 and TRBJ2-5, with a possible D match to TRBD1 (5 bases). This CDR3 has 13 residues. V lost 5 bases, J lost 2 bases, and 10 bases lay in between. CDR1 and CDR2 from the germline V gene are SGHKS and YYEKEE (reference sequence). CDR3: CASRYRQQETQYF. The CDR3 nucleotides read TGTGCCAGCAGATATCGACAGCAAGAGACCCAGTACTTC.

Concerning this clonotype: A much larger clonotype is one base distant, so this may be a read error. This chain uses TRBV29-1 with TRBJ2-1; D call uncertain. This CDR3 has 12 residues. Germline V gene data show CDR1 as SQVTM and CDR2 as ANQGSEA. Trimming removed 6 bases at V and 8 bases at J, with 14 bases between. The CDR3 DNA sequence: TGCAGCGTCGCTGACGGGTTAGATGAGCAGTTCTTC. It is translated as CSVADGLDEQFF.

This clonotype showed up just once. The J gene is TRBJ1-6, the V gene TRBV18, with D tentatively TRBD1 (6 bases). The CDR3 contains 15 residues. V lost 2 bases and J 7 bases, leaving 12 bases between the germline ends. The germline V gene has CDR1 KGHSH and CDR2 LQKENI. The CDR3 coding sequence is TGTGCCAGCTCACCAAGGACAGAACCGAATTCACCCCTCCACTTT. Translation: CASSPRTEPNSPLHF.

The V call is TRBV6-2 or TRBV6-3, the J call TRBJ1-5, with 9 bases fitting TRBD1. The CDR3 covers 15 residues. The V gene end was trimmed by 2 bases and the J gene end by 4 bases; junction bases not matched to a gene: 3. The germline CDR1 and CDR2 sequences are MNHEY and SVGEGT. CDR3 bases: TGTGCCAGCAGTTACGGGACAGGGTGGAATCAGCCCCAGCATTTT. This sequence encodes CASSYGTGWNQPQHF.

The CDR3 DNA follows: TGCGCCAGCAGCCAAGGAATCGGGGGGCAAGAGACCCAGTACTTC. It translates to CASSQGIGGQETQYF. The chain recombines TRBV4-3 with TRBJ2-5; 7 nucleotides line up with TRBD2. V trimming: 1 base; J trimming: 2 bases; junction bases outside the gene matches: 4. Germline V CDR1 and CDR2: LGHNA, YSLEER. The CDR3 is 15 residues long.

This clonotype showed up just a few times. The J gene is TRBJ2-2, the V gene TRBV5-1, with D perhaps assigned TRBD1 or TRBD2 (6 bases each). The V gene's germline CDR1 is SGHRS and CDR2 YFSETQ. The CDR3 consists of 16 residues. V lost 0 bases and J lost 5, with 14 bases in between. The CDR3 DNA follows: TGCGCCAGCAGCTTGGCCGTTGGGGGGACAACCGGGGAGCTGTTTTTT. Amino acid sequence: CASSLAVGGTTGELFF.